Listed below are T cell receptor beta chains from one sample, sequenced in a study of shared clonotypes between healthy human individuals. The assay was immunoSEQ multiplex PCR, and TCRdb's table has in-frame clones only and misses some. Of 1.6 million or so clones in the sample, approximately 98.5% were seen once. Sequencing used naive CD4+ T cells sorted from blood. The source of these receptors is a man aged 25 to 40 in good health. CDR3s include the opening cysteine and the closing phenylalanine or tryptophan. The D gene is left open where the match is weak. Some rows have no size entry. The others give once, few or many, or a class for an expanded clone.

abundance,j_gene,d_gene,v_gene,CDR3nt,CDR3aa
NA,TRBJ1-4,TRBD1,TRBV5-5,TGTGCCAGCAGCTCACGGACAGGGGCAAATGAAAAACTGTTTTTT,CASSSRTGANEKLFF
NA,TRBJ1-1,TRBD1,TRBV7-2,TGTGCCAGCAGCGCGACACAGGGGGATACTGAAGCTTTCTTT,CASSATQGDTEAFF
NA,TRBJ2-3,NA,TRBV7-2,TGTGCCAGCTGCAGGAGCGGGAGCACAGATACGCAGTATTTT,CASCRSGSTDTQYF
once,TRBJ2-3,NA,TRBV20-1,TGCAGTGCTCGGCGGACTGATACGCAGTATTTT,CSARRTDTQYF
NA,TRBJ1-5,NA,TRBV10-2,TGCGCCAGCCGGGACACTAATCAGCCCCAGCATTTT,CASRDTNQPQHF
NA,TRBJ2-1,NA,TRBV28,TGTGCCAGCAGTTTAAATGGGGGGCTCCCAATCTTAAGTGAGCAGTTCTTC,CASSLNGGLPILSEQFF
NA,TRBJ2-7,NA,TRBV5-6,TGTGCCAGCAGCTTTCGTGGTTACGAGCAGTACTTC,CASSFRGYEQYF
NA,TRBJ2-1,TRBD2,TRBV7-8,TGTGTTGGTAGCGGGGGCAGCTCCTACAATGAGCAGTTCTTC,CVGSGGSSYNEQFF
NA,TRBJ2-2,NA,TRBV11-2,TGTGCCAGCAGCCCCCCGAACACCGGGGAGCTGTTTTTT,CASSPPNTGELFF
NA,TRBJ2-1,NA,TRBV19,TGTGCCAGTAGTATCGTAGCTAGGGGCTCCTACAATGAGCAGTTCTTC,CASSIVARGSYNEQFF
NA,TRBJ2-7,NA,TRBV2,TGTGCCAGCTATATGGGGGATAAGGTTGGCTCCTACGAGCAGTACTTC,CASYMGDKVGSYEQYF
NA,TRBJ1-2,TRBD1,TRBV28,TGTGCCAGCAGTTGGCGGACCGACAGGGTTGGCTACACCTTC,CASSWRTDRVGYTF
NA,TRBJ2-2,TRBD2,TRBV2,TGTGCCAGCAGTGCGGCTAGCGGGTACACCGGGGAGCTGTTTTTT,CASSAASGYTGELFF
NA,TRBJ2-3,TRBD2,TRBV5-1,TGCGCCAGCAGCGCTGGGACTAGCGGGATTGATACGCAGTATTTT,CASSAGTSGIDTQYF
NA,TRBJ2-6,NA,TRBV5-5,TGTGCCAGCAGCCTCCAGGCTGGGGCCAACGTCCTGACTTTC,CASSLQAGANVLTF
NA,TRBJ2-3,TRBD2,TRBV7-2,TGTGCCAGCAGCTTAGCGTCCTCGAGCGGGATCACAGATACGCAGTATTTT,CASSLASSSGITDTQYF
NA,TRBJ2-1,NA,TRBV6-5,TGTGCCAGCAGTTACTCTACCTTAGCCTACAATGAGCAGTTCTTC,CASSYSTLAYNEQFF
NA,TRBJ2-2,NA,TRBV4-1,TGCGCCAGCAGCCAAGACCGAAAAAGGGCCAACACCGGGGAGCTGTTTTTT,CASSQDRKRANTGELFF
NA,TRBJ2-3,TRBD2,TRBV11-3,TGTGCCAGCAGCTTGTCTAGCGGGAGGGAGGCGGATACGCAGTATTTT,CASSLSSGREADTQYF
NA,TRBJ1-2,NA,TRBV7-9,TGTGCCAGCAGTACCGGGACAACTACCGCATTTGGCTACACCTTC,CASSTGTTTAFGYTF
NA,TRBJ2-3,NA,TRBV5-4,TGTGCCAGCAGCTCGAAGACCAGGCCCAGCGGAGATACGCAGTATTTT,CASSSKTRPSGDTQYF
NA,TRBJ2-4,NA,TRBV7-9,TGTGCCAGCACCAATATAGCGGAACTCCAGTACTTC,CASTNIAELQYF
NA,TRBJ2-2,NA,TRBV7-2,TGTGCCAGCAAACCCCCCGGCTGGGCGAACACCGGGGAGCTGTTTTTT,CASKPPGWANTGELFF
NA,TRBJ2-7,NA,TRBV6-1,TGTGCCAGCAGCCCCACGACGACGGCATCCTACGAGCAGTACTTC,CASSPTTTASYEQYF
once,TRBJ2-1,NA,TRBV15,TGTGCCACCAGCAGGAGGGGGGAGGGCTCCTACAATGAGCAGTTCTTC,CATSRRGEGSYNEQFF